A single sample gave rise to the 21 T cell receptor beta chains below, sequenced in a study of regulatory T cells in long-lasting Graves disease. The authors built TCR beta libraries using iRepertoire HTBI primers and Arm-PCR of CDR3 regions. TCRdb re-called the multiplex PCR reads through MiXCR, storing one row per CDR3 protein. Of about 530,000 distinct CDR3 sequences in the sample, 15% to 20% are singletons; the top ten hold approximately 25%. Time point denoted: newly diagnosed GD, antithyroid drugs for less than 3 months. Extracted RNA from PBMCs served as the source of the TCR library. In addition, the sample was reused for a study of T cells in Graves' hyperthyroidism and ophthalmopathy.

The sample in question was peripheral blood mononuclear cells (PBMCs), obtained at new diagnosis, from a patient treated with antithyroid drugs. The receptors were sampled from a woman in her forties or fifties with Graves disease.

The chain carries TRBV30 and TRBJ1-5; a weak D match, TRBD1 (5 bases). The V gene's germline CDR1 is GTSNPN and CDR2 SVGIG (reference sequence). CDR3 size: 14 residues. The V and J ends lost 7 bases and 0 bases respectively, with 13 bases between them. In nucleotides, the CDR3 is TGTGCCTTGGGACTGACTAATAGCAATCAGCCCCAGCATTTT. Encoded protein: CALGLTNSNQPQHF.

There are a few counts of this clonotype. The gene calls are TRBV7-2 and TRBJ1-6; D may be TRBD1 (5 bases). Germline CDR1 is SGHTA and CDR2 is FQGNSA. Trimming cost V 1 base and J 7 bases, with 11 bases left between them. This CDR3 contains 15 residues. The CDR3 loop is CASSLVGRENSPLHF. The CDR3 region has the DNA TGTGCCAGCAGCTTAGTGGGACGGGAAAATTCACCCCTCCACTTT. Full variable domain (missing parts from reference TRBV7-2 and TRBJ1-6): GAGVSQSPSNKVTEKGKDVELRCDPISGHTALYWYRQSLGQGLEFLIYFQGNSAPDKSGLPSDRFSAERTGGSVSTLTIQRTQQEDSAVYLCASSLVGRENSPLHFGNGTRLTVT.

This clonotype has just a few counts. The chain carries TRBV30 and TRBJ2-5; D gene uncertain. CDR3 length: 12 residues. V shed 5 bases and J shed 2 bases, with 9 bases lying between them. Germline CDR1 GTSNPN, CDR2 SVGIG (reference sequence). In nucleotides, the CDR3 is TGTGCCTGGGGATTACGACAAGAGACCCAGTACTTC. Encoded protein: CAWGLRQETQYF.

This sequence joins TRBV13 and TRBJ2-3, with TRBD1 identical over 7 bases. The J call may be incorrect, as the DNA end agrees better with TRBJ2-5. Per germline, CDR1 PRHDT and CDR2 FYEKMQ (reference sequence). This CDR3 is built from 19 residues. CDR3 nucleotides: TGTGCCAGCAGCTTAAGACGAGGTACGGCAGGGGGTCTTACGGAGACCCAGTACTTC. It yields the protein CASSLRRGTAGGLTETQYF.

The CDR3 nucleotides are TGTGCCAGCAGCCAAGTGAGGGGCGGGTATAATTCACCCCTCCACTTT. It specifies CASSQVRGGYNSPLHF. This chain connects TRBV14 to TRBJ1-6, with D possibly matching TRBD1 (5 bases). CDR1 and CDR2 (germline): SGHDN, FVKESK. V was clipped by 1 base and J by 4 bases, with 11 bases between them. This CDR3 region has 16 residues.

This chain uses TRBV6-2 or TRBV6-3 with TRBJ2-3; either TRBD1 or TRBD2 may supply D (5 bases each). The V end was cut by 2 bases, the J end by 0 bases, with 12 bases between. CDR1 and CDR2 (germline): MNHEY, SVGEGT. The CDR3 runs to 16 residues. CDR3 region: CASSYRGEFSTDTQYF. The DNA for the CDR3 is TGTGCCAGCAGTTACAGAGGGGAGTTTAGCACAGATACGCAGTATTTT.

This clonotype was picked up many times. This chain connects TRBV3-1 to TRBJ1-5; unclear D gene. Germline V gene data show CDR1 as LGHDT and CDR2 as YNNKEL (reference sequence). V shed 1 base and J shed 6 bases, with 10 bases lying between them. The CDR3 runs to 14 residues. The CDR3 region is CASSQGTVTQPQHF. The CDR3 coding sequence is TGTGCCAGCAGCCAAGGGACGGTTACTCAGCCCCAGCATTTT.

The chain links TRBV9 to TRBJ1-2; D gene uncertain. V was clipped by 3 bases and J by 0 bases, with 6 bases between them. The CDR3 sequence is 13 residues long. Germline V gene lookup returns CDR1 SGDLS and CDR2 YYNGEE. The CDR3 bases are TGTGCCAGCAGCGAAGCACCTAACTATGGCTACACCTTC. This sequence encodes CASSEAPNYGYTF.

The chain links TRBV7-2 to TRBJ2-7; D unresolved. V was pared by 5 bases and J by 6 bases, with 20 bases between. CDR3 length: 15 residues. CDR1 and CDR2 (germline): SGHTA, FQGNSA. DNA for the CDR3: TGTGCCAGCAGCCGGAAGGGCCAGTCTCCGACCGAGCAGTACTTC. This sequence encodes CASSRKGQSPTEQYF.

This clonotype was counted at least ten times. The chain couples TRBV3-1 to TRBJ1-2; D unclear. There are 13 residues in the CDR3. Trimming cost V 1 base and J 0 bases, with 3 bases left between them. Germline CDR1 LGHDT, CDR2 YNNKEL (reference sequence). The CDR3 DNA is TGTGCCAGCAGCCAAGGGCCTAACTATGGCTACACCTTC. Encoded protein: CASSQGPNYGYTF.

In its sample, this clonotype was seen many times. This chain connects TRBV3-1 to TRBJ2-7; TRBD1 is a possible D gene (5 bases). Trimming took 1 base from V and 6 from J, leaving 13 bases between them. The CDR3 is made up of 14 amino acids. Germline V CDR1 and CDR2: LGHDT, YNNKEL (reference sequence). The CDR3, as DNA: TGTGCCAGCAGCCAAGCGTTTGGGGCCTCCGAGCAGTACTTC. Translation gives CASSQAFGASEQYF.

This clonotype was recorded at least ten times. CDR3 loop: CASSLGARQYF. In nucleotides, the CDR3 is TGTGCCAGCAGTTTAGGGGCCCGACAGTACTTC. The rearrangement links TRBV6-9 to TRBJ2-7, with a tentative D call TRBD1 (5 bases). With 4 bases removed from V and 10 bases from J, the gap between germline ends came to 11 bases. The germline gives CDR1 MNHGY, CDR2 SVAAGI. The CDR3 spans 11 residues.

The chain links TRBV20-1 to TRBJ2-7; 7 bases fit TRBD1. V lost 4 bases, J lost 0 bases, and 6 bases stayed unmatched. CDR1 is DFQATT, CDR2 SNEGSKA, per germline (reference sequence). This CDR3 has 14 amino acids. The CDR3 coding sequence is TGCAGTGCTACCGACAGGGCCCGCTCCTACGAGCAGTACTTC. Its translation: CSATDRARSYEQYF.

The sample holds many counts of this clonotype. The rearrangement uses TRBV4-1 and TRBJ1-1; D call uncertain. Germline CDR1 reads MGHRA; CDR2 reads YSYEKL. The germline V and J ends were trimmed by 3 bases and 1 base, with 12 bases remaining between them. This CDR3 is 15 amino acids long. CDR3: CASSHGWSSNTEAFF. In DNA form, the CDR3 reads TGCGCCAGCAGCCATGGATGGTCCTCGAACACTGAAGCTTTCTTT.

This clonotype came up many times. The CDR3 bases are TGTGCCCGCTCGGTCAGGAACTATAATTCACCCCTCCACTTT. Its protein product is CARSVRNYNSPLHF. This chain links TRBV30 with TRBJ1-6; D remains ambiguous. Looked up from germline, CDR1 is GTSNPN and CDR2 is SVGIG (reference sequence). With 8 bases removed from V and 3 bases from J, the gap between germline ends came to 14 bases. The CDR3 contains 14 residues.

This clonotype appeared many times. The V call is TRBV7-6, the J call TRBJ1-5, with unresolved D. The ends were cut back, 4 bases at V and 6 bases at J, with 13 bases in the middle. This CDR3 is 14 amino acids long. Germline values: CDR1 SGHVS, CDR2 FNYEAQ. The DNA for the CDR3 is TGTGCCAGCAGCTATAGCCAGGAGGGTCAGCCCCAGCATTTT. This encodes CASSYSQEGQPQHF.

This chain uses TRBV13 with TRBJ1-1; tentative D call: TRBD1 (6 bases). V was pared by 5 bases and J by 0 bases, with 16 bases between. This CDR3 is 16 amino acids long. Germline V gene data show CDR1 as PRHDT and CDR2 as FYEKMQ (reference sequence). CDR3 sequence (DNA): TGTGCCAGCAGCCCAGAGGGGGGGGGGGTGAACACTGAAGCTTTCTTT. The encoded protein is CASSPEGGGVNTEAFF.

Ten or more counts support this clonotype. CDR3 nucleotides: TGTGCCAGCAGCCCCCGGACAGGGAGCAAAGGCTACACCTTC. Residues: CASSPRTGSKGYTF. V and J are TRBV7-8 and TRBJ1-2; 8 nucleotides line up with TRBD1. The trim removed 5 bases at V and 8 bases at J, leaving 10 bases unmatched. Germline assignment: CDR1 SGHVS and CDR2 FQNEAQ. The CDR3 consists of 14 residues.

The sample holds a few counts of this clonotype. The V gene is TRBV18, the J gene TRBJ1-3; no definite D call. Germline V gene data show CDR1 as KGHSH and CDR2 as LQKENI. V was clipped by 3 bases and J by 0 bases, with 12 bases between them. CDR3 length equals 16 residues. This CDR3 reads CASSPSILDSGNTIYF. CDR3 DNA: TGTGCCAGCTCACCGTCGATCCTAGACTCTGGAAACACCATATATTTT.

The chain couples TRBV20-1 to TRBJ2-4; TRBD1 matches 7 bases. V lost 5 bases to trimming and J lost 0 bases; unmatched junction nucleotides: 19. Per the germline V gene, CDR1 is DFQATT and CDR2 is SNEGSKA (reference sequence). The CDR3 sequence is 19 residues long. CDR3 region: CSAFNRGTQTLLAKNIQYF. DNA of the CDR3: TGCAGTGCTTTTAACAGGGGCACCCAGACCCTTCTAGCCAAAAACATTCAGTACTTC.

This clonotype was counted many times. This chain connects TRBV28 to TRBJ1-6; 10 positions match TRBD1. V lost 2 bases, J lost 8 bases, and 3 bases stayed unmatched. Germline V gene lookup returns CDR1 MDHEN and CDR2 SYDVKM. The CDR3 extends over 15 amino acids. In DNA form, the CDR3 reads TGTGCCAGCAGTTTAGGACAGGGGGAATATTCACCCCTCCACTTT. Translation: CASSLGQGEYSPLHF.